The 30 T cell receptor beta chains below all came from one sample that was sequenced in a study of T-cell memory formation after mild COVID-19. TCRdb ran MiXCR on the 5' RACE reads and lists one entry per CDR3 protein. The profile shows about half a million distinct CDR3 sequences, around a sixth of them singletons. The sample comprised PBMCs or a T cell subset sorted from them (not recorded which). These TCRs come from an adult woman who had mild COVID-19 (a few samples of this study predate the infection). Cell type and time point are not known.

This clonotype turned up a few times. The chain links TRBV20-1 to TRBJ1-5; weak D call: TRBD1 (6 bases). Germline V gene data show CDR1 as DFQATT and CDR2 as SNEGSKA (reference sequence). This CDR3 has 15 amino acids. V shed 5 bases and J shed 0 bases, with 14 bases lying between them. CDR3 DNA sequence: TGCAGTGCTGGGGGAGGGGGAACTAGCAATCAGCCCCAGCATTTT. Translated: CSAGGGGTSNQPQHF.

V and J are TRBV5-5 and TRBJ1-2; 8 nucleotides line up with TRBD1. Germline CDR1 and CDR2: SGHKS and YYEKEE (reference sequence). V shed 3 bases and J 1 base; nucleotides not matched to a gene: 14. This CDR3 has 18 amino acids. The CDR3 protein is CASSSFLQGAAINYGYTF. For the CDR3, the DNA is TGTGCCAGCAGCTCATTTCTCCAGGGGGCCGCCATTAACTATGGCTACACCTTC.

The chain employs TRBV20-1 and TRBJ2-5, with 9 bases aligning to TRBD1. Germline trimming cut 6 bases from V and 1 base from J; bases unmatched to any gene: 9. CDR3 length: 15 residues. Germline values: CDR1 DFQATT, CDR2 SNEGSKA (reference sequence). CDR3 sequence reads: CSAPDRGLSQETQYF. The CDR3 region has the DNA TGCAGTGCCCCGGACAGGGGATTGTCCCAAGAGACCCAGTACTTC.

V is TRBV20-1 and J is TRBJ2-3; possibly TRBD1 for D (6 bases). Germline V gives CDR1 DFQATT, CDR2 SNEGSKA (reference sequence). CDR3 size: 17 residues. Trimming removed 1 base at V and 1 base at J, with 18 bases between. The CDR3 coding sequence is TGCAGTGCTAGAGCCCCCCTACAGGGTGAAGGCACAGATACGCAGTATTTT. This translates into CSARAPLQGEGTDTQYF.

This chain uses TRBV10-3 with TRBJ2-1, with D perhaps matching TRBD2 (5 bases). CDR1 and CDR2 (germline): ENHRY, SYGVKD. Trimming shortened V by 2 bases and J by 10 bases, and 15 bases separated the two germline ends. This CDR3 has 14 residues. CDR3 region: CAISELASSDEQFF. In nucleotides, the CDR3 is TGTGCCATCAGTGAGCTGGCTAGCTCTGACGAGCAGTTCTTC.

This clonotype occurred a few times. V usage is TRBV7-8 and J usage is TRBJ1-2; D remains ambiguous. Per germline, CDR1 SGHVS and CDR2 FQNEAQ. With 2 bases removed from V and 6 bases from J, the gap between germline ends came to 16 bases. The CDR3 is made up of 15 amino acids. In DNA, the CDR3 is TGTGCCAGCAGCTTATCTGAGAACGGCTATGATGGCTACACCTTC. The encoded protein is CASSLSENGYDGYTF.

V gene TRBV15 combines with J gene TRBJ2-2, with D possibly matching TRBD1 (6 bases). Germline CDR1 LNHNV, CDR2 YYDKDF (reference sequence). V was trimmed by 8 bases and J by 1 base, leaving 8 bases between them. This CDR3 comprises 13 residues. CDR3 DNA: TGTGCCACCGAACAGGGGAACACCGGGGAGCTGTTTTTT. Amino acids: CATEQGNTGELFF.

Ten or more counts support this clonotype. The gene calls are TRBV6-5 and TRBJ2-1; the match to TRBD2 covers 13 bases. Germline V gene data show CDR1 as MNHEY and CDR2 as SVGAGI. The CDR3 contains 17 residues. V trimming: 6 bases; J trimming: 3 bases; junction bases outside the gene matches: 8. CDR3 in amino acids: CASSPGTSGMIYNEQFF. CDR3 nucleotides: TGTGCCAGCAGCCCAGGGACTAGCGGGATGATCTACAATGAGCAGTTCTTC.

This sequence joins TRBV14 and TRBJ2-3; D ambiguous. V was clipped by 3 bases and J by 11 bases, with 9 bases between them. The CDR3 loop spans 11 amino acids. Germline loops: CDR1 SGHDN, CDR2 FVKESK. The CDR3: CASSHVREQYF. DNA of the CDR3: TGTGCCAGCAGCCATGTAAGGGAGCAGTATTTT.

This clonotype was detected a few times. The chain is built from TRBV7-9 and TRBJ2-7, with D maybe TRBD1 (7 bases). Germline CDR1 SEHNR, CDR2 FQNEAQ (reference sequence). The length of the CDR3 is 16 residues. V lost 4 bases to trimming and J lost 2 bases, with 18 bases between them. CDR3 DNA: TGTGCCAGCAGCTCTCCGCGTCCAGGGGGGACCTACGAGCAGTACTTC. It codes for CASSSPRPGGTYEQYF.

The chain links TRBV6-1 to TRBJ1-2; D remains ambiguous. Germline lookup yields CDR1 MNHNS and CDR2 SASEGT. Between the trimmed V and J ends, which lost 0 bases and 5 bases, there was a span of 10 bases. This CDR3 region has 14 residues. The DNA of the CDR3 is TGTGCCAGCAGTGAAGCACTAAGGACTTATGGCTACACCTTC. Encoded protein: CASSEALRTYGYTF.

In its sample, this clonotype was seen many times. This chain connects TRBV6-5 to TRBJ2-1; TRBD1 matches 8 bases. The CDR3 length is 16 residues. V lost 2 bases to trimming and J lost 8 bases; unmatched junction nucleotides: 11. Germline CDR1 reads MNHEY; CDR2 reads SVGAGI. The CDR3 bases are TGTGCCAGCAGTTACGACTGGACAGGGTTTGTCGATGAGCAGTTCTTC. This translates into CASSYDWTGFVDEQFF.

The chain is built from TRBV7-9 and TRBJ2-6, with D perhaps TRBD1 (6 bases). CDR1 and CDR2 from the germline V gene are SEHNR and FQNEAQ (reference sequence). The CDR3 length is 16 residues. The V and J ends lost 2 bases and 3 bases respectively, with 11 bases between them. Here the CDR3 reads CASSLPPGVGANVLTF. The CDR3 DNA is TGTGCCAGCAGCTTACCCCCAGGGGTTGGGGCCAACGTCCTGACTTTC.

The chain is built from TRBV12-3 or TRBV12-4 and TRBJ1-2, with TRBD1 matching 7 bases. This CDR3 is 13 amino acids long. J lost 6 bases, V lost 3 bases, and 4 bases had no gene match. The CDR3 protein is CASSFSGGNGYTF. The CDR3 bases are TGTGCCAGCAGTTTCTCAGGGGGAAATGGCTACACCTTC.

The genes are TRBV5-1 and TRBJ2-4; TRBD2 might be the D (5 bases). V lost 3 bases and J lost 5, with 15 bases in between. CDR1 SGHRS and CDR2 YFSETQ come from the germline V gene. The CDR3 length is 15 residues. This CDR3 is CASSYLGEGQNIQYF. CDR3 in DNA: TGCGCCAGCAGCTACCTAGGCGAGGGTCAAAACATTCAGTACTTC.

This clonotype was counted between two and nine times. The V gene is TRBV4-3, the J gene TRBJ2-3; the match to TRBD2 covers 11 bases. Germline V lookup: CDR1 LGHNA, CDR2 YSLEER. The CDR3 runs to 16 residues. V lost 4 bases to trimming and J lost 3 bases; unmatched junction nucleotides: 6. Written as DNA, the CDR3 is TGCGCCAGCAGCCGCATACTAGCGGGAGAAACAGATACGCAGTATTTT. Protein product: CASSRILAGETDTQYF.

The rearrangement joins TRBV7-9 to TRBJ2-1; 12 bases map to TRBD1. J lost 10 bases, V lost 2 bases, and 6 bases had no gene match. Germline assignment: CDR1 SEHNR and CDR2 FQNEAQ (reference sequence). The CDR3 runs 15 residues. The CDR3 DNA is TGTGCCAGCAGCTTACCGGGGACAGGGGGCAGGGAGCAGTTCTTC. Translation: CASSLPGTGGREQFF.

The chain uses TRBV19 and TRBJ2-3, with 9 nucleotides matching TRBD2. Germline V gene data show CDR1 as LNHDA and CDR2 as SQIVND (reference sequence). This CDR3 spans 16 amino acids. J was trimmed by 4 bases and V by 5 bases; bases with no gene match: 10. Here the CDR3 DNA reads TGTGCCAGTAGTCTAATAGCGGGGGCCCTCTCAGATACGCAGTATTTT. It encodes CASSLIAGALSDTQYF.

The chain employs TRBV12-3 or TRBV12-4 and TRBJ2-7; 8 bases are shared with TRBD2. The junction had 11 bases not matched to a gene; V was cut back by 2 bases and J by 5 bases. The CDR3 covers 16 residues. This chain's CDR3 is CASSLSHGRVFHEQYF. The CDR3 DNA reads as TGTGCCAGCAGTTTAAGTCACGGGAGGGTTTTCCACGAGCAGTACTTC.

V gene TRBV7-9 combines with J gene TRBJ1-4, with 9 bases identical to TRBD1. Germline CDR1 is SEHNR and CDR2 is FQNEAQ (reference sequence). The CDR3 sequence is 17 residues long. V lost 5 bases and J lost 8; bases outside the gene matches: 15. The CDR3 DNA reads as TGTGCCAGCAGCCCCGGGGACAGGGTGAGGTTCGTGGAAAAACTGTTTTTT. Protein: CASSPGDRVRFVEKLFF.

This clonotype was seen a few times. V gene TRBV6-1 combines with J gene TRBJ1-6; maybe TRBD1 (5 bases). V was clipped by 3 bases and J by 11 bases, with 8 bases between them. Germline-derived CDR1 and CDR2 are MNHNS and SASEGT. The CDR3 extends over 12 amino acids. The CDR3 region has the DNA TGTGCCAGCAGTGAGGCAGGGCCACCCCTCCACTTT. Translation gives CASSEAGPPLHF.

This clonotype was detected a few times. The chain couples TRBV6-5 to TRBJ2-3; 9 nucleotides agree with TRBD2. The CDR3 is 19 residues long. Germline CDR1 reads MNHEY; CDR2 reads SVGAGI. Trimming took 0 bases from V and 2 from J; bases not matched to a gene: 12. CDR3 in DNA: TGTGCCAGCAGTTACTCAGGCCTAGCGGGATCGACCATCACAGATACGCAGTATTTT. Its protein product is CASSYSGLAGSTITDTQYF.

This chain connects TRBV5-1 to TRBJ1-1; 7 bases align to TRBD1. The J segment lost 3 bases and the V segment lost 0 bases, leaving 5 bases of the junction unmatched. This CDR3 region has 15 residues. Germline V gene data show CDR1 as SGHRS and CDR2 as YFSETQ. CDR3 amino acids: CASSLEGGADTEAFF. Here the CDR3 DNA reads TGCGCCAGCAGCTTGGAAGGGGGCGCGGACACTGAAGCTTTCTTT.

CDR3 loop: CASSLAGDLDTQYF. The DNA of the CDR3 is TGTGCCAGCAGCTTAGCAGGGGATTTGGATACGCAGTATTTT. The chain couples TRBV7-2 to TRBJ2-3; D might be TRBD1 (5 bases). V dropped 0 bases and J dropped 6 bases, with 10 bases sitting between them. Germline CDR1 and CDR2: SGHTA and FQGNSA. The CDR3 length is 14 residues.

The chain links TRBV5-1 to TRBJ2-3; 13 bases are a match to TRBD2. The germline CDR1 and CDR2 sequences are SGHRS and YFSETQ. Germline trimming cut 3 bases from V and 0 bases from J; bases unmatched to any gene: 7. This CDR3 is 18 amino acids long. The CDR3 sequence: CASSSGTSGVPSTDTQYF. In DNA, the CDR3 is TGCGCCAGCAGCTCCGGGACTAGCGGGGTACCTAGCACAGATACGCAGTATTTT. Drawing the rest from reference TRBV5-1 and TRBJ2-3, the complete variable domain is KAGVTQTPRYLIKTRGQQVTLSCSPISGHRSVSWYQQTPGQGLQFLFEYFSETQRNKGNFPGRFSGRQFSNSRSEMNVSTLELGDSALYLCASSSGTSGVPSTDTQYFGPGTRLTVL.

In its sample, this clonotype was seen a few times. The V call is TRBV29-1, the J call TRBJ2-1; TRBD1 agrees at 10 bases. Trimming cost V 6 bases and J 6 bases; bases outside gene matches: 8. Germline lookup yields CDR1 SQVTM and CDR2 ANQGSEA. The CDR3 totals 14 residues. This CDR3 is CSVLDRGLINEQFF. In DNA form, the CDR3 reads TGCAGCGTCCTAGACAGGGGGCTTATCAATGAGCAGTTCTTC.

This clonotype was picked up a small number of times. The chain combines TRBV12-3 or TRBV12-4 with TRBJ2-7, with 7 positions matching TRBD2. The CDR3 consists of 15 residues. The trim removed 6 bases at V and 3 bases at J, leaving 11 bases unmatched. The CDR3 protein is CASSPLAGAHYEQYF. CDR3 coding DNA: TGTGCCAGCAGCCCCCTGGCGGGAGCTCACTACGAGCAGTACTTC.

The chain combines TRBV24-1 with TRBJ1-5; 9 nucleotides match TRBD1. There are 15 residues in the CDR3. V was pared by 2 bases and J by 6 bases, with 4 bases of the junction left unmatched. The V gene's germline CDR1 is KGHDR and CDR2 SFDVKD. Written as DNA, the CDR3 is TGTGCCACCAGTGATTCGACAGGGGGAACTCAGCCCCAGCATTTT. It translates to CATSDSTGGTQPQHF.

In its sample, this clonotype was seen many times. The chain recombines TRBV5-1 with TRBJ1-1; 10 bases fit TRBD1. V trimming: 4 bases; J trimming: 5 bases; junction bases outside the gene matches: 8. Per the germline V gene, CDR1 is SGHRS and CDR2 is YFSETQ. There are 15 residues in the CDR3. CDR3 nucleotide sequence: TGCGCCAGCAGCCCGGGCGACAGGGGGCTTACTGAAGCTTTCTTT. Translating gives CASSPGDRGLTEAFF.

In its sample, this clonotype was seen a few times. The CDR3 bases are TGCAGCGTTCGGGCAAACTCCTACGAGCAGTACTTC. Translated, it gives CSVRANSYEQYF. The rearrangement joins TRBV29-1 to TRBJ2-7; D unresolved. The CDR3 has 12 amino acids. Germline CDR1 is SQVTM and CDR2 is ANQGSEA. V was shortened by 5 bases and J by 0 bases, with 8 bases between the two germline ends.